Below, 27 T cell receptor beta chains from the same sample are listed, as sequenced in a study of blood T cell repertoires in COVID-19. Assay used: immunoSEQ multiplex PCR; TCRdb lists only in-frame clones, some missing. The data show roughly 150,000 clones, with more than 65% seen just once and roughly a tenth held by the top ten. The sample was peripheral blood. The receptor source for this set is a man between 65 and 80 years old with active or convalescent COVID-19.

This chain joins TRBV7-3 and TRBJ1-1; D gene uncertain. Deletions cut 1 base from V and 4 bases from J, with 10 bases between. This CDR3 contains 14 residues. Germline V gives CDR1 SGHTA, CDR2 FQGTGA. CDR3 nucleotides: TGTGCCAGCAGCTTAATGAGTTTGAGCACTGAAGCTTTCTTT. Translated: CASSLMSLSTEAFF.

In nucleotides, the CDR3 is TGTGCCAGCAGCCAAGATCTCTTAGGGGGCGATGAGCAGTTCTTC. It yields the protein CASSQDLLGGDEQFF. The chain employs TRBV3-1 (or the pseudogene TRBV3-2) and TRBJ2-1, with 7 positions matching TRBD1. The CDR3 is 15 residues long. V gave up 0 bases and J gave up 8 bases; unmatched junction bases: 7. The germline CDR1 and CDR2 sequences are LGHDT and YNNKEL (reference sequence).

In its sample, this clone was seen once. The chain links TRBV28 to TRBJ2-2, with 8 bases lining up with TRBD1. Germline trimming cut 6 bases from V and 7 bases from J; bases unmatched to any gene: 10. The CDR3 sequence is 15 residues long. The germline V gene has CDR1 MDHEN and CDR2 SYDVKM. CDR3 DNA: TGTGCCAGCAGCGCCCCAGGGGGCAAGGGCGGGGAGCTGTTTTTT. Translation: CASSAPGGKGGELFF.

V gene TRBV11-2 combines with J gene TRBJ2-7; 12 nucleotides agree with TRBD2. Germline lookup yields CDR1 SGHAT and CDR2 FQNNGV. CDR3 length: 17 amino acids. Germline trimming cut 2 bases from V and 2 bases from J; bases unmatched to any gene: 7. The CDR3 is CASSLSVGLAGTYEQYF. Here the CDR3 DNA reads TGTGCCAGCAGCTTATCAGTTGGACTAGCGGGAACCTACGAGCAGTACTTC.

The chain recombines TRBV24-1 with TRBJ1-2, with 7 bases that match TRBD1. Germline CDR1 reads KGHDR; CDR2 reads SFDVKD. The CDR3 runs 16 residues. The trim removed 2 bases at V and 4 bases at J, leaving 9 bases unmatched. DNA of the CDR3: TGTGCCACCAGTGATTCCAGGACAGGTGTAGTCTATGGCTACACCTTC. Translation: CATSDSRTGVVYGYTF.

The rearrangement joins TRBV28 to TRBJ2-5; D is undetermined. The CDR3 contains 14 residues. Trimming cost V 7 bases and J 1 base, with 13 bases left between them. From germline, CDR1 is MDHEN and CDR2 SYDVKM. For the CDR3, the DNA is TGTGCCAGCATCCAGTCGCCTCTCCAAGAGACCCAGTACTTC. This encodes CASIQSPLQETQYF.

The chain couples TRBV25-1 to TRBJ2-2; D might be TRBD2 (6 bases). The V gene's germline CDR1 is MGHDK and CDR2 SYGVNS. V shed 4 bases and J shed 4 bases, with 13 bases lying between them. The CDR3 length is 15 residues. The CDR3 reads CASSGFGGGTGELFF. The CDR3, as DNA: TGTGCCAGCAGTGGCTTTGGGGGAGGCACCGGGGAGCTGTTTTTT.

V gene TRBV2 combines with J gene TRBJ2-1; D unclear. Germline V gives CDR1 SNHLY, CDR2 FYNNEI. This CDR3 spans 15 amino acids. V was trimmed by 6 bases and J by 0 bases, leaving 12 bases between them. DNA of the CDR3: TGTGCCAGCAGATTTACAGAAAGCTCCTACAATGAGCAGTTCTTC. Protein: CASRFTESSYNEQFF. The full variable domain, with the rest looked up from reference TRBV2 and TRBJ2-1, is EPEVTQTPSHQVTQMGQEVILRCVPISNHLYFYWYRQILGQKVEFLVSFYNNEISEKSEIFDDQFSVERPDGSNFTLKIRSTKLEDSAMYFCASRFTESSYNEQFFGPGTRLTVL.

The chain employs TRBV4-3 and TRBJ2-3; 11 positions agree with TRBD2. Germline values: CDR1 LGHNA, CDR2 YSLEER. There are 18 residues in the CDR3. V lost 1 base to trimming and J lost 0 bases; unmatched junction nucleotides: 6. CDR3 in amino acids: CASSQGGLAGGSTDTQYF. The CDR3 coding sequence is TGCGCCAGCAGCCAAGGCGGGCTAGCGGGGGGAAGCACAGATACGCAGTATTTT.

This chain connects TRBV6-6 to TRBJ1-5, with a possible D match to TRBD1 (5 bases). The CDR3 consists of 14 residues. CDR1 and CDR2 from the germline V gene are MNHNY and SVGAGI (reference sequence). The V end was cut by 10 bases, the J end by 3 bases, with 16 bases between. This CDR3 reads CATGPGGFNQPQHF. The CDR3 DNA is TGTGCCACCGGTCCCGGGGGGTTCAATCAGCCCCAGCATTTT.

This rearrangement joins TRBV9 to TRBJ2-3; 9 bases match TRBD2. J lost 5 bases, V lost 7 bases, and 20 bases had no gene match. Germline lookup yields CDR1 SGDLS and CDR2 YYNGEE. The CDR3 has 18 amino acids. In nucleotides, the CDR3 is TGTGCCAGCTCAGGGCGGCCATCGGGCGGGAGGGGTGGAGATACGCAGTATTTT. This codes for CASSGRPSGGRGGDTQYF.

This clone was seen only once. The rearrangement joins TRBV28 to TRBJ1-1, with 9 bases matching TRBD1. Germline CDR1 reads MDHEN; CDR2 reads SYDVKM. The ends lost 6 bases at V and 7 bases at J; junction bases unmatched: 9. The length of the CDR3 is 14 residues. CDR3 loop: CASSLRDRDVEAFF. In nucleotides, the CDR3 is TGTGCCAGCAGCCTACGGGACAGGGATGTTGAAGCTTTCTTT.

This clone was observed a single time. The chain combines TRBV5-1 with TRBJ1-4, with D hard to call. Germline-derived CDR1 and CDR2 are SGHRS and YFSETQ. V was shortened by 0 bases and J by 0 bases, with 9 bases between the two germline ends. The CDR3 length is 16 residues. This CDR3 is CASSLGGGTTNEKLFF. The CDR3 region has the DNA TGCGCCAGCAGCTTGGGTGGCGGGACAACTAATGAAAAACTGTTTTTT.

V is TRBV15 and J is TRBJ2-1, with 10 positions matching TRBD2. Germline values: CDR1 LNHNV, CDR2 YYDKDF (reference sequence). Germline trimming cut 9 bases from V and 5 bases from J; bases unmatched to any gene: 16. There are 17 residues in the CDR3. Here the CDR3 DNA reads TGTGCCACGACGTCGGGACTAGCGACCAAGAAGGACAATGAGCAGTTCTTC. This translates into CATTSGLATKKDNEQFF. Full variable domain (rest looked up from reference TRBV15 and TRBJ2-1): DAMVIQNPRYQVTQFGKPVTLSCSQTLNHNVMYWYQQKSSQAPKLLFHYYDKDFNNEADTPDNFQSRRPNTSFCFLDIRSPGLGDTAMYLCATTSGLATKKDNEQFFGPGTRLTVL.

Comment on this clone: This sample includes further DNA sequences coding for the same CDR3. V gene TRBV2 combines with J gene TRBJ2-5; TRBD1 matches at 8 bases. With 4 bases clipped from V and 2 bases from J, the junction kept 0 bases outside the gene matches. The CDR3 runs to 13 residues. CDR1 is SNHLY and CDR2 is FYNNEI in the germline V gene. CDR3 residues: CASSGTGQETQYF. CDR3 sequence (DNA): TGTGCCAGCAGTGGGACAGGGCAAGAGACCCAGTACTTC.

In the case of this clone: This CDR3 is also generated by other DNA sequences in the sample. This sequence joins TRBV4-3 and TRBJ2-7; the match to TRBD1 covers 7 bases. V gave up 1 base and J gave up 2 bases; unmatched junction bases: 2. The CDR3 sequence is 14 residues long. Germline V gene data show CDR1 as LGHNA and CDR2 as YSLEER. Here the CDR3 DNA reads TGCGCCAGCAGCCAAGGACAGGGCGCCTACGAGCAGTACTTC. Its translation: CASSQGQGAYEQYF.

The chain is built from TRBV7-8 and TRBJ2-1, with D perhaps matching TRBD2 (5 bases). This CDR3 is 16 amino acids long. V shed 2 bases and J shed 4 bases, with 15 bases lying between them. Germline V gene lookup returns CDR1 SGHVS and CDR2 FQNEAQ. For the CDR3, the DNA is TGTGCCAGCAGCTTAAAGGAAATAAGCGGATACAATGAGCAGTTCTTC. As protein: CASSLKEISGYNEQFF. Drawing the rest from reference TRBV7-8 and TRBJ2-1, the complete variable domain is GAGVSQSPRYKVAKRGQDVALRCDPISGHVSLFWYQQALGQGPEFLTYFQNEAQLDKSGLPSDRFFAERPEGSVSTLKIQRTQQEDSAVYLCASSLKEISGYNEQFFGPGTRLTVL.

This clone was seen at least ten times. The chain is built from TRBV3-1 (or the pseudogene TRBV3-2) and TRBJ1-4; 8 bases are a match to TRBD1. Germline lookup yields CDR1 LGHDT and CDR2 YNNKEL (reference sequence). With 6 bases clipped from V and 8 bases from J, the junction kept 8 bases outside the gene matches. CDR3 size: 14 residues. The CDR3 DNA reads TGTGCCAGCAGGGACAGGGTTTTGGACGAAAAACTGTTTTTT. Amino acid sequence: CASRDRVLDEKLFF.

The chain couples TRBV5-1 to TRBJ2-5; TRBD2 is a possible D gene (7 bases). V lost 5 bases and J 2 bases, leaving 19 bases between the germline ends. The CDR3 extends over 16 amino acids. Germline CDR1 is SGHRS and CDR2 is YFSETQ. The CDR3 loop reads CASRPRGAGEQETQYF. CDR3 sequence (DNA): TGCGCCAGCAGACCCCGGGGGGCGGGGGAGCAAGAGACCCAGTACTTC.

The chain recombines TRBV6-5 with TRBJ1-5; the match to TRBD1 covers 9 bases. V shed 7 bases, J shed 6 bases, and the junction held 7 bases outside the gene matches. The CDR3 totals 14 residues. Per germline, CDR1 MNHEY and CDR2 SVGAGI. CDR3 DNA sequence: TGTGCCAGCACCCTGGGACAGGGATTTCAGCCCCAGCATTTT. It translates to CASTLGQGFQPQHF.

This clone is a singleton in its sample. The chain links TRBV6-5 to TRBJ1-1, with 9 positions matching TRBD1. Germline CDR1 is MNHEY and CDR2 is SVGAGI. The J segment lost 3 bases and the V segment lost 2 bases, leaving 4 bases of the junction unmatched. The CDR3 runs to 15 residues. The chain's CDR3 is CASSYQNRGHTEAFF. The DNA of the CDR3 is TGTGCCAGCAGTTACCAGAACAGGGGGCACACTGAAGCTTTCTTT.

The chain uses TRBV7-2 and TRBJ1-4, with 7 bases that match TRBD1. V lost 5 bases to trimming and J lost 13 bases; unmatched junction nucleotides: 10. Germline lookup yields CDR1 SGHTA and CDR2 FQGNSA. CDR3 size: 13 residues. The CDR3 coding sequence is TGTGCCAGCAGCACGACAGGGTCGACGACACTGTTTTTT. It specifies CASSTTGSTTLFF.

The chain is built from TRBV25-1 and TRBJ2-5; TRBD1 agrees at 7 bases. Germline values: CDR1 MGHDK, CDR2 SYGVNS. This CDR3 is built from 13 residues. The V segment lost 4 bases and the J segment 4 bases; nucleotides outside the gene matches: 3. The CDR3 protein is CASSGAGGETQYF. The CDR3, as DNA: TGTGCCAGCAGTGGGGCAGGGGGAGAGACCCAGTACTTC.

The CDR3 nucleotides read TGCGCCAGCAGCCCCCGACAGAAGGATTTTATGGCCTACACCTTC. Its protein product is CASSPRQKDFMAYTF. The chain carries TRBV4-3 and TRBJ1-2; a possible D gene is TRBD1 (5 bases). The V gene lost 4 bases and the J gene lost 10 bases, with 22 bases spanning the gap. Germline V gene data show CDR1 as LGHNA and CDR2 as YSLEER. The CDR3 has 15 amino acids.

A few counts support this clone. The chain employs TRBV11-2 and TRBJ2-5, with TRBD1 matching 7 bases. This CDR3 has 15 amino acids. Germline CDR1 reads SGHAT; CDR2 reads FQNNGV. The V segment lost 4 bases and the J segment 5 bases; nucleotides outside the gene matches: 10. In DNA form, the CDR3 reads TGTGCCAGCAGCTCCGCGTTGACAGGGTTGGAGACCCAGTACTTC. Protein sequence: CASSSALTGLETQYF.

Here the CDR3 reads CASSPRLTGLAFF. CDR3 in DNA: TGTGCCAGCAGCCCCCGGCTGACAGGGTTGGCTTTCTTT. This rearrangement joins TRBV11-2 to TRBJ1-1, with 7 positions matching TRBD1. V shed 5 bases and J 11 bases; nucleotides not matched to a gene: 11. CDR3 length: 13 residues. Germline V gene sequence: CDR1 SGHAT, CDR2 FQNNGV.

This clone showed up just a few times. The gene calls are TRBV11-2 and TRBJ2-7, with 10 positions matching TRBD2. Germline V CDR1 and CDR2: SGHAT, FQNNGV. The CDR3 covers 15 residues. V gave up 4 bases and J gave up 2 bases; unmatched junction bases: 5. The CDR3 loop is CASSSGTSVAYEQYF. The CDR3 nucleotides read TGTGCCAGCAGCTCAGGGACTAGCGTGGCCTACGAGCAGTACTTC. Full variable domain (remainder filled in from reference TRBV11-2 and TRBJ2-7): EAGVAQSPRYKIIEKRQSVAFWCNPISGHATLYWYQQILGQGPKLLIQFQNNGVVDDSQLPKDRFSAERLKGVDSTLKIQPAKLEDSAVYLCASSSGTSVAYEQYFGPGTRLTVT.